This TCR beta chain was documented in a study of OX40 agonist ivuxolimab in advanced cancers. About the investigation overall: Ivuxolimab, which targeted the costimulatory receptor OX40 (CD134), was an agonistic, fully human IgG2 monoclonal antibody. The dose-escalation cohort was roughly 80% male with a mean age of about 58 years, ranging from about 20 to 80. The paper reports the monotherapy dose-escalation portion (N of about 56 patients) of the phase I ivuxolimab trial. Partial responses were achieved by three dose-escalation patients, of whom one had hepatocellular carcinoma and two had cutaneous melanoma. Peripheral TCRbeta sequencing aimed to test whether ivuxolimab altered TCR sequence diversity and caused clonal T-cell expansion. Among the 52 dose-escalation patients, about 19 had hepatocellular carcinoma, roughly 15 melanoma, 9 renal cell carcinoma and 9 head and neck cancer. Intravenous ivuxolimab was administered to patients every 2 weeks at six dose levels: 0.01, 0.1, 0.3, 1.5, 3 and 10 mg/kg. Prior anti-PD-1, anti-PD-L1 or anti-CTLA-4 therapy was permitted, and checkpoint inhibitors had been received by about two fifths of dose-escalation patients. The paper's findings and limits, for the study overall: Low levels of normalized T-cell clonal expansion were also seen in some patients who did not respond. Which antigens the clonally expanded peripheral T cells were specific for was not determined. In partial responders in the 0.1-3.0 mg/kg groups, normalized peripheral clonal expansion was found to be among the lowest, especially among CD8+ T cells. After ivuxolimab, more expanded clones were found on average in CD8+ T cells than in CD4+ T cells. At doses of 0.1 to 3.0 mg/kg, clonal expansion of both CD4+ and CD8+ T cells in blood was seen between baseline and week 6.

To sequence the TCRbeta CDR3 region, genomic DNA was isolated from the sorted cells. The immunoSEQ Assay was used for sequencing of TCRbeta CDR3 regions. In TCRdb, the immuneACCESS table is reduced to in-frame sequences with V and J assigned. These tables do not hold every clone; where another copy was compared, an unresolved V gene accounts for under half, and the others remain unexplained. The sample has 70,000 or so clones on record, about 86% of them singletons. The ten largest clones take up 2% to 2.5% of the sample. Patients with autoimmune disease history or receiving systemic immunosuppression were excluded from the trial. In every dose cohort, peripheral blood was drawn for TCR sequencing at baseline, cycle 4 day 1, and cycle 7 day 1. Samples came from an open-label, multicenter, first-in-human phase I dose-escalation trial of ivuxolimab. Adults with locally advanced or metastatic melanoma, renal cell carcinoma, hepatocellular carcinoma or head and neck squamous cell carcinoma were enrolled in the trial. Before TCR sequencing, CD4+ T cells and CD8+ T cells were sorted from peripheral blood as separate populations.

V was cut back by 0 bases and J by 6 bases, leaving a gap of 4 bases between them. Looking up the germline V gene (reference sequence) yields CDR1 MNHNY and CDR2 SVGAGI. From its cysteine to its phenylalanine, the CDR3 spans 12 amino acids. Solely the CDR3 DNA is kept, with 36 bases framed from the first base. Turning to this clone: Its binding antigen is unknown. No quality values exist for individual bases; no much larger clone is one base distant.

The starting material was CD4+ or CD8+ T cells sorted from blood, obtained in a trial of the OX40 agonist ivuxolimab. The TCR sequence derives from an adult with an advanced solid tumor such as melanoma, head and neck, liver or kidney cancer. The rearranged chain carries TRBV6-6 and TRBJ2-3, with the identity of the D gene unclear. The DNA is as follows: TGTGCCAGCAGTTACTCGAAGGATACGCAGTATTTT. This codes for CASSYSKDTQYF.